This passage covers 8 T cell receptor beta chains from one sample sequenced in a study of T cells in Graves' hyperthyroidism and ophthalmopathy. Amplified TCR beta CDR3 regions derived from RNA transcripts. The TCR CDR3 first-round RT-PCR relied on the HTBI primer set. TCRdb reprocessed the multiplex PCR reads with MiXCR, giving one entry per CDR3 protein. The data contain around 340,000 distinct CDR3 sequences, over 15% of them singletons. Sequenced sample: blood. Every receptor here comes from a woman aged 50 to 60 with Graves' hyperthyroidism.

This clonotype was seen repeatedly, ten times or more. V gene TRBV7-3 combines with J gene TRBJ2-2; D gene ambiguous. Per germline, CDR1 SGHTA and CDR2 FQGTGA. The CDR3 length is 14 residues. The V gene lost 5 bases and the J gene lost 7 bases, with 14 bases spanning the gap. The CDR3 spells CASSQWSLGGELFF. The CDR3, as DNA: TGTGCCAGCAGCCAGTGGAGTTTGGGCGGGGAGCTGTTTTTT.

The chain links TRBV20-1 to TRBJ2-1; no firm D call. Trimming took off 2 bases at V and 0 bases at J, with 14 bases between the two ends. CDR1 and CDR2 (germline): DFQATT, SNEGSKA (reference sequence). CDR3 length: 16 residues. The CDR3, as DNA: TGCAGTGCTAGACCCCGATACTTGAGCTCCTACAATGAGCAGTTCTTC. This codes for CSARPRYLSSYNEQFF.

With respect to this clonotype: A read error is possible here, since a much larger clone lies one base away. The chain links TRBV6-1 to TRBJ2-7; D remains ambiguous. With 3 bases removed from V and 2 bases from J, the gap between germline ends came to 11 bases. CDR1 and CDR2 from the germline V gene are MNHNS and SASEGT. The length of the CDR3 is 14 residues. As DNA, the CDR3 is TGTGCCAGCAGTGACAAAGGCTTCCCCTACGAGCAGTACGTC. Its protein product is CASSDKGFPYEQYV.

This clonotype occurred a few times. This rearrangement joins TRBV6-1 to TRBJ1-1; TRBD1 matches 10 bases. V lost 5 bases and J lost 3; bases outside the gene matches: 3. From germline, CDR1 is MNHNS and CDR2 SASEGT. This CDR3 comprises 14 residues. The CDR3 DNA reads TGTGCCAGCAGTTATGGACAGGGGGACACTGAAGCTTTCTTT. This codes for CASSYGQGDTEAFF.

The rearrangement uses TRBV6-2 or TRBV6-3 and TRBJ1-2, with D tentatively TRBD1 (6 bases). Germline loops: CDR1 MNHEY, CDR2 SVGEGT. V lost 0 bases to trimming and J lost 7 bases, with 15 bases between them. The CDR3 spans 15 residues. CDR3 sequence reads: CASSYSGRGAGGYTF. The CDR3 DNA follows: TGTGCCAGCAGTTACTCGGGACGGGGGGCGGGTGGCTACACCTTC.

This clonotype was detected ten times or more. The V gene is TRBV11-2, the J gene TRBJ1-1; D remains ambiguous. The V gene lost 0 bases and the J gene lost 3 bases, with 11 bases spanning the gap. The V gene's germline CDR1 is SGHAT and CDR2 FQNNGV. This CDR3 region has 15 residues. CDR3 nucleotide sequence: TGTGCCAGCAGCTTAGACCCCTATGAGGACACTGAAGCTTTCTTT. It encodes CASSLDPYEDTEAFF.

This clonotype was observed at least ten times. This chain uses TRBV11-3 with TRBJ2-1, with TRBD1 as a possible D gene (6 bases). The germline V and J ends were trimmed by 2 bases and 9 bases, with 23 bases remaining between them. This CDR3 spans 17 amino acids. CDR1 is SGHNT and CDR2 is YENEEA in the germline V gene. CDR3 region: CASSLLRPGQTFGEQFF. Here the CDR3 DNA reads TGTGCCAGCAGCTTATTGCGCCCCGGACAGACGTTTGGTGAGCAGTTCTTC.

This clonotype was counted between two and nine times. The chain employs TRBV7-2 and TRBJ1-2; TRBD1 aligns across 8 bases. After removal of 4 bases from V and 2 bases from J, the junction contained 6 bases not matched to a gene. CDR3 length: 15 residues. The germline V gene has CDR1 SGHTA and CDR2 FQGNSA. The CDR3 loop reads CASSSLQGGNYGYTF. In nucleotides, the CDR3 is TGTGCCAGCAGCTCGTTACAGGGGGGAAACTATGGCTACACCTTC. The full variable domain, with the rest looked up from reference TRBV7-2 and TRBJ1-2, is GAGVSQSPSNKVTEKGKDVELRCDPISGHTALYWYRQSLGQGLEFLIYFQGNSAPDKSGLPSDRFSAERTGGSVSTLTIQRTQQEDSAVYLCASSSLQGGNYGYTFGSGTRLTVV.